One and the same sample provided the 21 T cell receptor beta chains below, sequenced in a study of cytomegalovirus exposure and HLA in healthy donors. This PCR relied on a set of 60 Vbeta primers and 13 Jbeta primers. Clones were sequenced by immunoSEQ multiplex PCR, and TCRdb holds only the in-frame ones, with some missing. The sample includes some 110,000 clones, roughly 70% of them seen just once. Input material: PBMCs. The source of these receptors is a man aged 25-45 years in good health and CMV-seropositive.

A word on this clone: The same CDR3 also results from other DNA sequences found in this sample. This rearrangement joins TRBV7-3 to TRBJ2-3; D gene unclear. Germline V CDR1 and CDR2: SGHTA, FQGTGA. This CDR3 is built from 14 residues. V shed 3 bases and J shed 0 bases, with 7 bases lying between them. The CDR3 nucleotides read TGTGCCAGCAGCTTTTCCGGTAGCACAGATACGCAGTATTTT. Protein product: CASSFSGSTDTQYF. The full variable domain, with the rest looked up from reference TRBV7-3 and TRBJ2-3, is GAGVSQTPSNKVTEKGKYVELRCDPISGHTALYWYRQSLGQGPEFLIYFQGTGAADDSGLPNDRFFAVRPEGSVSTLKIQRTERGDSAVYLCASSFSGSTDTQYFGPGTRLTVL.

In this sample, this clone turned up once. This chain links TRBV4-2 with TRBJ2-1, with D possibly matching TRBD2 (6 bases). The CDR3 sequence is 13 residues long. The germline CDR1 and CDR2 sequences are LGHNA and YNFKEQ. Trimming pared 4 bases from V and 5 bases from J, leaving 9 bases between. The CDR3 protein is CASSLQRDNEQFF. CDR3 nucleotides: TGTGCCAGCAGCCTTCAGCGGGACAATGAGCAGTTCTTC.

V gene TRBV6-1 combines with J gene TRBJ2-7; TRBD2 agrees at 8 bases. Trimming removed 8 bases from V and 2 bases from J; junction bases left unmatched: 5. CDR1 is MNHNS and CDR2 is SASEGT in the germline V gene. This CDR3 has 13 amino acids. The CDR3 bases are TGTGCCAGCGCGGGGGGTTACACCTACGAGCAGTACTTC. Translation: CASAGGYTYEQYF.

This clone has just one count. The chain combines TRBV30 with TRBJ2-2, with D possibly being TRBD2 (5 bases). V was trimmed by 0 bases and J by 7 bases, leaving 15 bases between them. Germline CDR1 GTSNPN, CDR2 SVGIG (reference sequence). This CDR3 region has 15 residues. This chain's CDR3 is CAWSVSGRRSGELFF. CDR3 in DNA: TGTGCCTGGAGTGTATCGGGGAGAAGGAGCGGGGAGCTGTTTTTT. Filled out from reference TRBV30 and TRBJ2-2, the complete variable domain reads SQTIHQWPATLVQPVGSPLSLECTVEGTSNPNLYWYRQAAGRGLQLLFYSVGIGQISSEVPQNLSASRPQDRQFILSSKKLLLSDSGFYLCAWSVSGRRSGELFFGEGSRLTVL.

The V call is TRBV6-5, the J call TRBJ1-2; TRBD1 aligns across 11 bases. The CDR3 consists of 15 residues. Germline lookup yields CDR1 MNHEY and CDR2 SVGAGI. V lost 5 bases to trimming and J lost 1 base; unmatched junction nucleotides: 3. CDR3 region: CASSPDRGRNYGYTF. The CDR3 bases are TGTGCCAGCAGTCCGGACAGGGGGCGTAACTATGGCTACACCTTC.

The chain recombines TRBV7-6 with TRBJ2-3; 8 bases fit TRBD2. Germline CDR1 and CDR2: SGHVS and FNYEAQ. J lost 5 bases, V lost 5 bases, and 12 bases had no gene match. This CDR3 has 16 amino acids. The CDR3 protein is CASSVLGGLVGDTQYF. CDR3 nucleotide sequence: TGTGCCAGCAGCGTACTTGGGGGACTAGTAGGAGATACGCAGTATTTT.

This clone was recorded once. CDR3 amino acids: CASTLRTAGSSYNEQFF. In DNA form, the CDR3 reads TGTGCCAGTACTCTCCGGACAGCAGGGAGCTCCTACAATGAGCAGTTCTTC. The chain recombines TRBV19 with TRBJ2-1; tentatively, D is TRBD1 (6 bases). V was shortened by 7 bases and J by 0 bases, with 19 bases between the two germline ends. The germline V gene has CDR1 LNHDA and CDR2 SQIVND (reference sequence). The CDR3 has 17 residues.

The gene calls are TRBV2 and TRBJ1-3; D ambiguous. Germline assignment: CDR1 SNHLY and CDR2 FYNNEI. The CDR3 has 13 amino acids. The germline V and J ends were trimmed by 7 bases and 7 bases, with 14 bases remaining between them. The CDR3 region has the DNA TGTGCCAGCACCCCTGTGTGGCCTAACACCATATATTTT. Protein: CASTPVWPNTIYF. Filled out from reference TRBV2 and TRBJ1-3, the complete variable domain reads EPEVTQTPSHQVTQMGQEVILRCVPISNHLYFYWYRQILGQKVEFLVSFYNNEISEKSEIFDDQFSVERPDGSNFTLKIRSTKLEDSAMYFCASTPVWPNTIYFGEGSWLTVV.

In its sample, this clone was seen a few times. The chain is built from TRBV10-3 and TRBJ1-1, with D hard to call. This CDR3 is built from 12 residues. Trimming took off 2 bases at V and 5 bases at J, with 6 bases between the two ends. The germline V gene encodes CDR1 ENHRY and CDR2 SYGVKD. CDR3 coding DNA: TGTGCCATCAGTGAGGCGGCTACTGAAGCTTTCTTT. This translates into CAISEAATEAFF.

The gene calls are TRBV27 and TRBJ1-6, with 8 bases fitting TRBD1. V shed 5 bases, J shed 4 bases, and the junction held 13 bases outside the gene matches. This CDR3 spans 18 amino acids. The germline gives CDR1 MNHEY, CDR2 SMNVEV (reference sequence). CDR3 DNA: TGTGCCAGCAGTCTCACAGGGGGTGGGGGGATATATAATTCACCCCTCCACTTT. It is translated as CASSLTGGGGIYNSPLHF.

The CDR3 DNA sequence: TGTGCCAGCAGCGTAGCTACCAGCGGGGCATACAATGAGCAGTTCTTC. This codes for CASSVATSGAYNEQFF. The chain combines TRBV9 with TRBJ2-1, with 7 bases that match TRBD2. V lost 0 bases and J lost 4; bases outside the gene matches: 7. Germline lookup yields CDR1 SGDLS and CDR2 YYNGEE. The CDR3 runs 16 residues.

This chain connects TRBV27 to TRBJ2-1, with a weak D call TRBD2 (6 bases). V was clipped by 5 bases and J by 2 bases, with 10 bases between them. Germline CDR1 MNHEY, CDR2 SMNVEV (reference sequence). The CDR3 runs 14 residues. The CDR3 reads CASSPGGAYNEQFF. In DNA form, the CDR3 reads TGTGCCAGCAGTCCTGGCGGGGCCTACAATGAGCAGTTCTTC.

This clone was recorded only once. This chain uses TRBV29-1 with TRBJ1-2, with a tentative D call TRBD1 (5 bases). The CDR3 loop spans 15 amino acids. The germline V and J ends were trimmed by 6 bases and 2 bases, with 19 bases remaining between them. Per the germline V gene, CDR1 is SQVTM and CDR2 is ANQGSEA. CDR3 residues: CSVRGEPTTNYGYTF. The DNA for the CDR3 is TGCAGCGTGCGGGGGGAGCCCACCACAAACTATGGCTACACCTTC.

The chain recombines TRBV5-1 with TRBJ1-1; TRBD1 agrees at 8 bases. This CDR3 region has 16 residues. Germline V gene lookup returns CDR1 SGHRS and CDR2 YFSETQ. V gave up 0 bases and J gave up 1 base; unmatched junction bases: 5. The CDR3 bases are TGCGCCAGCAGCTTGGTAGGACAGGGTACGAACACTGAAGCTTTCTTT. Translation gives CASSLVGQGTNTEAFF.

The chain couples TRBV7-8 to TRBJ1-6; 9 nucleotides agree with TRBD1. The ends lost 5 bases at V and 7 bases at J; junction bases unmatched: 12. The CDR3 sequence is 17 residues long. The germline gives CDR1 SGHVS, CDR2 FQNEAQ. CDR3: CASSLHLPGQGNSPLHF. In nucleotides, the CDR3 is TGTGCCAGCAGCCTGCATTTACCCGGACAGGGGAATTCACCCCTCCACTTT.

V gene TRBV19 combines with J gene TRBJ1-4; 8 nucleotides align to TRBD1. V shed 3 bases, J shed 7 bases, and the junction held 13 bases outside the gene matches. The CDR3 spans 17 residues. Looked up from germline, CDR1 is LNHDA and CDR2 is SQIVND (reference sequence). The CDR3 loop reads CASSILSGQGDGEKLFF. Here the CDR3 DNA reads TGTGCCAGTAGTATTCTCTCCGGACAGGGCGACGGTGAAAAACTGTTTTTT. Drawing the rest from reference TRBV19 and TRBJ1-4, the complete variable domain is DGGITQSPKYLFRKEGQNVTLSCEQNLNHDAMYWYRQDPGQGLRLIYYSQIVNDFQKGDIAEGYSVSREKKESFPLTVTSAQKNPTAFYLCASSILSGQGDGEKLFFGSGTQLSVL.

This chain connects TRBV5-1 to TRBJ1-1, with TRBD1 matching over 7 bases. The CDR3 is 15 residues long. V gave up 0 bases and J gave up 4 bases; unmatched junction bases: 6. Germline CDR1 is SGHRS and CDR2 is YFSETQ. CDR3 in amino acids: CASSLGRTGGTEAFF. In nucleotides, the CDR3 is TGCGCCAGCAGCTTGGGAAGGACAGGAGGCACTGAAGCTTTCTTT.

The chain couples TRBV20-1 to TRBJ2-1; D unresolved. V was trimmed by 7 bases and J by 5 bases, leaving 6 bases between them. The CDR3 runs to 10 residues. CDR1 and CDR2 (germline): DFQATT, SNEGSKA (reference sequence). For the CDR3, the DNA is TGCAGTGGAGCGAACAATGAGCAGTTCTTC. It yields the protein CSGANNEQFF.

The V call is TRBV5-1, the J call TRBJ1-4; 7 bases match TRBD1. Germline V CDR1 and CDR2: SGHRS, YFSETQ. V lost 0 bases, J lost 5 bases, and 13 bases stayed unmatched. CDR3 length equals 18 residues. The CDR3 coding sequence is TGCGCCAGCAGCTTGGCAATACCTGAGACAGGGAGGAATGAAAAACTGTTTTTT. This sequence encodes CASSLAIPETGRNEKLFF. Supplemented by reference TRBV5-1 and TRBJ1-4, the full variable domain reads KAGVTQTPRYLIKTRGQQVTLSCSPISGHRSVSWYQQTPGQGLQFLFEYFSETQRNKGNFPGRFSGRQFSNSRSEMNVSTLELGDSALYLCASSLAIPETGRNEKLFFGSGTQLSVL.

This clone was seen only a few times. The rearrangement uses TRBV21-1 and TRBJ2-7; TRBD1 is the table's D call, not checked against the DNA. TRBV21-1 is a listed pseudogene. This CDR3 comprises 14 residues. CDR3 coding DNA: TGTGCCAGCAGCAACCGGACAGGCTCCTACGAGCAGTACGTC. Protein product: CASSNRTGSYEQYV.

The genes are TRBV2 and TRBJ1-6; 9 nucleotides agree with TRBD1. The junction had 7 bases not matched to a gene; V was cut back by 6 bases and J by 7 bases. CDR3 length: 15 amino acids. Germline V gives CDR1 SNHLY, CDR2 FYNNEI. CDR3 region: CASRPGQGANSPLHF. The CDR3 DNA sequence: TGTGCCAGCAGGCCGGGACAGGGTGCAAATTCACCCCTCCACTTT.